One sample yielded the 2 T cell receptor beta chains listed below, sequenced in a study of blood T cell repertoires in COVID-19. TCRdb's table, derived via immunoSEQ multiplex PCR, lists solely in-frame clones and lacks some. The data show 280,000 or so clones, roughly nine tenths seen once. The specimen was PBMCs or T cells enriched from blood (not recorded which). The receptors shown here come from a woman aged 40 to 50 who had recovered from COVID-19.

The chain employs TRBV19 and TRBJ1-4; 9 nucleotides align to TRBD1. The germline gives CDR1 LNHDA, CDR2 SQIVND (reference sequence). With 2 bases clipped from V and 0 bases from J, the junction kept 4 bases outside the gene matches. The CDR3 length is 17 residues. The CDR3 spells CASSIPTGGATNEKLFF. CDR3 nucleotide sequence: TGTGCCAGTAGTATACCGACAGGGGGAGCAACTAATGAAAAACTGTTTTTT.

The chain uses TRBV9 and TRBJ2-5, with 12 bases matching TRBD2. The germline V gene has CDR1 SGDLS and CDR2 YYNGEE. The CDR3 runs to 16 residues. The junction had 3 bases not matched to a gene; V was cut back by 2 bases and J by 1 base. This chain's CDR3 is CASSVGLAGTQETQYF. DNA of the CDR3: TGTGCCAGCAGCGTCGGACTAGCGGGAACCCAAGAGACCCAGTACTTC.